This TCR beta chain was retrieved from a study of monozygotic twins with inflammatory bowel disease. Germline lookup yields CDR1 MNHNS and CDR2 SASEGT. This CDR3 has 15 residues. TCRdb re-called the 5' RACE reads; one entry per CDR3 protein, DNA not given. The sample is made up of more than 350,000 distinct CDR3 sequences, and the top ten hold about 2.2% of it. This clonotype was obtained from a human donor with ulcerative colitis or Crohn's disease, or a healthy co-twin of an affected twin (not recorded which). Sequencing was carried out using blood. This chain connects TRBV6-1 to TRBJ1-1; TCRdb gives TRBD1 as the D gene, but with no DNA this cannot be confirmed. CDR3 residues: CASSVSSRVGTEAFF.